The 30 T cell receptor beta chains given below trace back to one sample, sequenced in a study of T cell repertoires in cytomegalovirus infection (dated by TCRdb to between 2018 and 2020). These receptors lack a known antigen. Reading the label with the study, this specimen's treatment or condition is: in vitro stimulation with specific CMV peptide epitopes to enrich CMV-specific T cells. The sequencing machine was an Illumina HiSeq 1500. TCRdb reprocessed the public reads (quality trimming at Q25 with fastp, clone calling with MiXCR) and kept in-frame beta chains. Rows are unified per CDR3 protein, each entry keeping the most common DNA and genes. The sample yields about 83,000 distinct CDR3 sequences; 24% were counted once. 50% of the sample is in the top ten clones. The material sequenced was CD8+ T cells from cultured PBMCs, taken from culture after CMV antigen stimulation. The receptors come from a human donor in good health (CMV status not recorded). Some clones in this sample may be carry-over from other donors' samples.

The chain couples TRBV28 to TRBJ2-1; D is undetermined. Germline assignment: CDR1 MDHEN and CDR2 SYDVKM. With 5 bases removed from V and 0 bases from J, the gap between germline ends came to 14 bases. There are 16 residues in the CDR3. The CDR3 DNA follows: TGTGCCAGCAGTCGAACGACGAGGAGCTCCTACAATGAGCAGTTCTTC. Amino acid sequence: CASSRTTRSSYNEQFF.

This clonotype was seen repeatedly, ten times or more. The rearrangement links TRBV7-8 to TRBJ2-1; D gene unclear. CDR3 length: 15 amino acids. The germline V and J ends were trimmed by 5 bases and 2 bases, with 13 bases remaining between them. Per germline, CDR1 SGHVS and CDR2 FQNEAQ. This chain's CDR3 is CASSDLDRAYNEQFF. CDR3 DNA sequence: TGTGCCAGCAGCGACCTGGACCGTGCCTACAATGAGCAGTTCTTC.

In its sample, this clonotype was seen a few times. The rearrangement joins TRBV7-9 to TRBJ2-2, with 10 bases aligning to TRBD2. V lost 7 bases to trimming and J lost 5 bases; unmatched junction nucleotides: 10. The V gene's germline CDR1 is SEHNR and CDR2 FQNEAQ (reference sequence). There are 16 residues in the CDR3. This CDR3 reads CASKGVTSGLTGELFF. The CDR3 nucleotides read TGTGCCAGCAAAGGAGTGACTAGCGGGTTGACCGGGGAGCTGTTTTTT.

This clonotype was found many times. The chain combines TRBV7-9 with TRBJ2-7; no clear D gene. Between the trimmed V and J ends, which lost 4 bases and 6 bases, there was a span of 7 bases. The germline V gene encodes CDR1 SEHNR and CDR2 FQNEAQ (reference sequence). There are 11 residues in the CDR3. The CDR3 DNA reads as TGTGCCAGCAGCTCCAATTCCGAGCAGTACTTC. Its translation: CASSSNSEQYF.

V is TRBV12-3 or TRBV12-4 and J is TRBJ2-3; 8 bases align to TRBD2. With 4 bases clipped from V and 4 bases from J, the junction kept 1 base outside the gene matches. The CDR3 runs to 13 residues. The CDR3 DNA is TGTGCCAGCAGTTGGACTAGCCCAGATACGCAGTATTTT. Translating gives CASSWTSPDTQYF.

This clonotype occurred a few times. The genes are TRBV19 and TRBJ2-1; D possibly matches TRBD1 or TRBD2 (5 bases each). CDR1 is LNHDA and CDR2 is SQIVND in the germline V gene (reference sequence). The CDR3 totals 13 residues. V was pared by 5 bases and J by 5 bases, with 10 bases between. The CDR3 DNA is TGTGCCAGTAGTCCCGGGACGAACAATGAGCAGTTCTTC. Translating gives CASSPGTNNEQFF. Full variable domain (remainder filled in from reference TRBV19 and TRBJ2-1): DGGITQSPKYLFRKEGQNVTLSCEQNLNHDAMYWYRQDPGQGLRLIYYSQIVNDFQKGDIAEGYSVSREKKESFPLTVTSAQKNPTAFYLCASSPGTNNEQFFGPGTRLTVL.

This chain links TRBV10-3 with TRBJ2-1; 7 positions match TRBD2. Germline trimming cut 8 bases from V and 4 bases from J; bases unmatched to any gene: 5. This CDR3 comprises 13 residues. From germline, CDR1 is ENHRY and CDR2 SYGVKD. The CDR3 DNA reads TGTGCCATCGGGGCGGGAGCTTACAATGAGCAGTTCTTC. This sequence encodes CAIGAGAYNEQFF.

Only one count was recorded for this clonotype. J is TRBJ2-3 and V is TRBV28, with 8 bases fitting TRBD2. The CDR3 loop spans 15 amino acids. Germline-derived CDR1 and CDR2 are MDHEN and SYDVKM. The junction had 5 bases not matched to a gene; V was cut back by 2 bases and J by 4 bases. For the CDR3, the DNA is TGTGCCAGCAGTTTACCCCAGCGGGAGTCAGATACGCAGTATTTT. It encodes CASSLPQRESDTQYF.

This clonotype was seen once. V and J are TRBV27 and TRBJ2-7; a possible D gene is TRBD2 (5 bases). The CDR3 length is 15 residues. With 4 bases removed from V and 0 bases from J, the gap between germline ends came to 13 bases. Germline-derived CDR1 and CDR2 are MNHEY and SMNVEV (reference sequence). CDR3 sequence: CASSSPAVSSYEQYF. In DNA, the CDR3 is TGTGCCAGCAGTTCACCAGCGGTTAGCTCCTACGAGCAGTACTTC.

This clonotype was counted many times. V usage is TRBV7-8 and J usage is TRBJ1-1, with no clear D. V was cut by 7 bases and J by 3 bases, with 12 bases left in between. The CDR3 loop spans 13 amino acids. CDR1 is SGHVS and CDR2 is FQNEAQ in the germline V gene. The CDR3 DNA follows: TGTGCCAGCAACTCGCCGGCGGACACTGAAGCTTTCTTT. The encoded protein is CASNSPADTEAFF.

This chain links TRBV10-1 with TRBJ2-1, with a weak D call TRBD2 (5 bases). The CDR3 spans 15 residues. V lost 5 bases, J lost 0 bases, and 11 bases lay in between. CDR1 and CDR2 (germline): WNHNN, SYGVQD (reference sequence). CDR3 loop: CASSPGDSSYNEQFF. The CDR3 DNA sequence: TGCGCCAGCAGTCCCGGGGATAGCTCCTACAATGAGCAGTTCTTC.

In DNA form, the CDR3 reads TGTGCCAGTAGTATAGAGTTCCCACCAGGGACAAATCAGCCCCAGCATTTT. Protein: CASSIEFPPGTNQPQHF. The chain combines TRBV19 with TRBJ1-5; weak D call: TRBD1 (6 bases). The CDR3 contains 17 residues. V lost 0 bases and J lost 4, with 16 bases in between. Germline V gives CDR1 LNHDA, CDR2 SQIVND (reference sequence).

The V call is TRBV4-3, the J call TRBJ2-1; D ambiguous. CDR3 length equals 13 residues. Looked up from germline, CDR1 is LGHNA and CDR2 is YSLEER. V gave up 0 bases and J gave up 13 bases, with 13 bases separating them. The CDR3 loop reads CASSQDLGWDQFF. CDR3 coding DNA: TGCGCCAGCAGCCAAGATCTTGGGTGGGATCAGTTCTTC.

The sample holds a few counts of this clonotype. CDR3 residues: CASSLSRVAAGSNTGELFF. CDR3 bases: TGTGCCAGCAGTTTATCTCGGGTAGCGGCGGGGTCGAACACCGGGGAGCTGTTTTTT. The V gene is TRBV27, the J gene TRBJ2-2; a weak D match, TRBD2 (6 bases). This CDR3 spans 19 amino acids. Looked up from germline, CDR1 is MNHEY and CDR2 is SMNVEV (reference sequence). V lost 0 bases, J lost 0 bases, and 17 bases lay in between.

This clonotype appeared a few times. This chain uses TRBV2 with TRBJ1-6; TRBD1 agrees at 7 bases. Per the germline V gene, CDR1 is SNHLY and CDR2 is FYNNEI. This CDR3 contains 16 residues. V shed 2 bases and J 9 bases; nucleotides not matched to a gene: 10. This chain's CDR3 is CASSERDSSLGSPLHF. Written as DNA, the CDR3 is TGTGCCAGCAGTGAACGGGACAGTTCTCTCGGTTCACCCCTCCACTTT.

This clonotype turned up a few times. V is TRBV20-1 and J is TRBJ1-6; D is unresolved. In germline, CDR1 is DFQATT, CDR2 SNEGSKA (reference sequence). Trimming shortened V by 6 bases and J by 3 bases, and 21 bases separated the two germline ends. The CDR3 length is 17 residues. The CDR3 nucleotides are TGCAGTGCCCTAGAGGGAGGCGGAGGCTTCTATAATTCACCCCTCCACTTT. Translation: CSALEGGGGFYNSPLHF.

CDR3 region: CATTEGQGVDNSPLHF. CDR3 sequence (DNA): TGTGCCACCACCGAAGGACAGGGGGTAGATAATTCACCCCTCCACTTT. The V call is TRBV24-1, the J call TRBJ1-6; 10 positions agree with TRBD1. The CDR3 spans 16 residues. CDR1 is KGHDR and CDR2 is SFDVKD in the germline V gene. The trim removed 8 bases at V and 5 bases at J, leaving 8 bases unmatched.

The sample holds a few counts of this clonotype. This chain links TRBV12-3 or TRBV12-4 with TRBJ2-7, with D unclear. The length of the CDR3 is 12 residues. V was trimmed by 7 bases and J by 5 bases, leaving 12 bases between them. DNA for the CDR3: TGTGCCAGCAAGGGCCCGGTTCACGAGCAGTACTTC. This translates into CASKGPVHEQYF.

This clonotype was observed at least ten times. The V gene is TRBV10-3, the J gene TRBJ2-7, with 10 bases that match TRBD2. This CDR3 has 12 residues. The germline V gene encodes CDR1 ENHRY and CDR2 SYGVKD. After removal of 11 bases from V and 6 bases from J, the junction contained 7 bases not matched to a gene. CDR3 sequence reads: CAGASGRGEQYF. The CDR3 nucleotides read TGTGCCGGTGCTAGCGGGAGAGGCGAGCAGTACTTC.

This clonotype has at least ten counts. The chain is built from TRBV20-1 and TRBJ2-4; TRBD1 aligns across 7 bases. Germline V gene lookup returns CDR1 DFQATT and CDR2 SNEGSKA (reference sequence). The CDR3 length is 16 residues. J lost 1 base, V lost 1 base, and 7 bases had no gene match. The CDR3 DNA reads as TGCAGTGCTAGAGCGCGGACAGGTCGGGCCAAAAACATTCAGTACTTC. This encodes CSARARTGRAKNIQYF.

V gene TRBV15 combines with J gene TRBJ2-5, with D perhaps assigned TRBD1 or TRBD2 (5 bases each). The CDR3 has 15 amino acids. Trimming pared 1 base from V and 4 bases from J, leaving 13 bases between. Germline V CDR1 and CDR2: LNHNV, YYDKDF (reference sequence). CDR3 bases: TGTGCCACCAGCAGAGTCTTAGGGGCGGGAGAGACCCAGTACTTC. It yields the protein CATSRVLGAGETQYF.

This clonotype was counted ten times or more. The chain is built from TRBV7-8 and TRBJ1-5, with D unclear. Germline-derived CDR1 and CDR2 are SGHVS and FQNEAQ. The V gene lost 4 bases and the J gene lost 0 bases, with 13 bases spanning the gap. The CDR3 consists of 16 residues. CDR3 nucleotide sequence: TGTGCCAGCAGCTCCCCGGGAGGAGATAGCAATCAGCCCCAGCATTTT. It is translated as CASSSPGGDSNQPQHF.

V and J are TRBV24-1 and TRBJ2-2, with D possibly matching TRBD2 (5 bases). Germline V CDR1 and CDR2: KGHDR, SFDVKD. CDR3 size: 16 residues. Trimming shortened V by 3 bases and J by 0 bases, and 10 bases separated the two germline ends. This chain's CDR3 is CATSDDRETNTGELFF. The CDR3, as DNA: TGTGCCACCAGTGATGACCGGGAAACGAACACCGGGGAGCTGTTTTTT.

This clonotype was picked up many times. J is TRBJ2-2 and V is TRBV9; D is unresolved. Germline lookup yields CDR1 SGDLS and CDR2 YYNGEE. Trimming removed 3 bases from V and 1 base from J, with 10 bases in between. The CDR3 covers 15 residues. CDR3 sequence (DNA): TGTGCCAGCAGCGCCTCTACCCGGAACACCGGGGAGCTGTTTTTT. Translating it yields CASSASTRNTGELFF.

Relative to its sample, this clonotype is large (0.1 to 1%). The V gene is TRBV7-2, the J gene TRBJ2-3; 8 bases line up with TRBD2. This CDR3 region has 15 residues. The germline gives CDR1 SGHTA, CDR2 FQGNSA. J lost 5 bases, V lost 2 bases, and 6 bases had no gene match. The CDR3 reads CASSLILAGGDTQYF. The CDR3 nucleotides are TGTGCCAGCAGCTTAATCCTAGCGGGCGGAGATACGCAGTATTTT.

The chain couples TRBV5-6 to TRBJ2-7; 10 bases are a match to TRBD2. After removal of 3 bases from V and 7 bases from J, the junction contained 16 bases not matched to a gene. The CDR3 runs 17 residues. Germline CDR1 is SGHDT and CDR2 is YYEEEE. CDR3 sequence: CASSSPSAAGGPEEQYF. The CDR3 nucleotides read TGTGCCAGCAGCTCACCAAGTGCAGCGGGAGGGCCTGAGGAGCAGTACTTC.

This clonotype was detected only a few times. This chain connects TRBV7-6 to TRBJ1-1, with a weak D call TRBD1 (6 bases). V shed 6 bases and J shed 0 bases, with 14 bases lying between them. The V gene's germline CDR1 is SGHVS and CDR2 FNYEAQ. This CDR3 has 15 amino acids. The DNA for the CDR3 is TGTGCCAGCAGTTCCGGGGGCGGTATGAACACTGAAGCTTTCTTT. Its translation is CASSSGGGMNTEAFF. Variable domain in full (rest from reference TRBV7-6 and TRBJ1-1): GAGVSQSPRYKVTKRGQDVALRCDPISGHVSLYWYRQALGQGPEFLTYFNYEAQQDKSGLPNDRFSAERPEGSISTLTIQRTEQRDSAMYRCASSSGGGMNTEAFFGQGTRLTVV.

This clonotype was counted only a few times. The chain employs TRBV20-1 and TRBJ2-1; D gene ambiguous. The CDR3 is 14 amino acids. Trimming took 3 bases from V and 1 from J, leaving 10 bases between them. Per germline, CDR1 DFQATT and CDR2 SNEGSKA (reference sequence). Here the CDR3 DNA reads TGCAGTGCTAGGGACGAACCTTCCTACAATGAGCAGTTCTTC. It is translated as CSARDEPSYNEQFF.

In this sample, this clonotype turned up a few times. The V and J genes are TRBV24-1 and TRBJ2-5, with D unclear. Per germline, CDR1 KGHDR and CDR2 SFDVKD. CDR3 length: 12 residues. V lost 4 bases and J 5 bases, leaving 7 bases between the germline ends. The CDR3 loop is CATSERLETQYF. CDR3 DNA sequence: TGTGCCACCAGTGAAAGGTTGGAGACCCAGTACTTC.

This clonotype showed up many times. At one end, the junction sequence differs from germline, possibly due to a read error. The J gene is TRBJ2-7, the V gene TRBV5-1, with 8 bases matching TRBD1. Germline loops: CDR1 SGHRS, CDR2 YFSETQ. The CDR3 spans 14 residues. This CDR3 reads CASSLEGQEYEQYF. The CDR3 bases are TGCGCCAGCAGCTTGGAGGGACAGGAATACGAACAGTACTTC.